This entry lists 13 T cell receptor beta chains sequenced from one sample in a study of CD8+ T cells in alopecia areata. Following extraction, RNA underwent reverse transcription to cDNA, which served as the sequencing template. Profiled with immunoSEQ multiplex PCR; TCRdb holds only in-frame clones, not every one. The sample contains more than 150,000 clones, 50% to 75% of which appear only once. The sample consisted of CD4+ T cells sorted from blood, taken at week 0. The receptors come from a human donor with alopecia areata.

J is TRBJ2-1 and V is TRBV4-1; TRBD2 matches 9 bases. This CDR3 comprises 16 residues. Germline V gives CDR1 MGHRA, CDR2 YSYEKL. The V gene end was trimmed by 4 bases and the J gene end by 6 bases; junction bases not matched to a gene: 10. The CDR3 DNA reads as TGCGCCAGCAGCCCAATCCTAGCGGGGAAACGCAATGAGCAGTTCTTC. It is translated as CASSPILAGKRNEQFF.

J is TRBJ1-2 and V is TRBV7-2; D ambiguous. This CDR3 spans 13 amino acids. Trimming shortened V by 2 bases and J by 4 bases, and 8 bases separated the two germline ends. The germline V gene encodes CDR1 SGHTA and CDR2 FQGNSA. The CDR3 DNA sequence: TGTGCCAGCAGCTTATCAGCAGTCTATGGCTACACCTTC. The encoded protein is CASSLSAVYGYTF.

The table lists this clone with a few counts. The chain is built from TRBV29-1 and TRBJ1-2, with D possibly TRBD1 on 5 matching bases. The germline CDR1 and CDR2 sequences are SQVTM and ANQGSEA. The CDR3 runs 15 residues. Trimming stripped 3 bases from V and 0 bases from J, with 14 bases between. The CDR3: CSVDLDSRSNYGYTF. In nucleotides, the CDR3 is TGCAGCGTTGATTTAGACAGTAGGTCTAACTATGGCTACACCTTC.

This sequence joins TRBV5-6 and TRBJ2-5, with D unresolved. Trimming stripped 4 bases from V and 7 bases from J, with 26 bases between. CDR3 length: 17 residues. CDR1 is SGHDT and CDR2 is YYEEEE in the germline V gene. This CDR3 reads CASSQSQQPTSIWTQYF. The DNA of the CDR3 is TGTGCCAGCAGCCAGAGTCAGCAACCTACAAGCATATGGACCCAGTACTTC.

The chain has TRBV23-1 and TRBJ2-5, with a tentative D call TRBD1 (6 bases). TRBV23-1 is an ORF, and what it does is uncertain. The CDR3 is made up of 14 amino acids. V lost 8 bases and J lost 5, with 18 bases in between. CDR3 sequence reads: CASYHRESWETQYF. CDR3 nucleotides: TGCGCCAGCTATCACAGGGAGTCCTGGGAGACCCAGTACTTC.

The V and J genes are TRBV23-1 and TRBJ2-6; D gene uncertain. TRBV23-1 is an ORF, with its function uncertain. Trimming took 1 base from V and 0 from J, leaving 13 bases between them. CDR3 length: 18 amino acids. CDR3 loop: CASSQLNSGSSGANVLTF. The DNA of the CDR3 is TGCGCCAGCAGTCAATTGAATTCCGGTAGCTCTGGGGCCAACGTCCTGACTTTC.

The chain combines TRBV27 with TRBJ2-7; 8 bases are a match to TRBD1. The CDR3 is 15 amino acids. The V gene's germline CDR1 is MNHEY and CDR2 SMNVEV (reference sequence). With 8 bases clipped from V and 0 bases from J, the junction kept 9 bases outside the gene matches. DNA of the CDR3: TGTGCCAGCCAGAAAGTGGACAGGGACTCCTACGAGCAGTACTTC. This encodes CASQKVDRDSYEQYF.

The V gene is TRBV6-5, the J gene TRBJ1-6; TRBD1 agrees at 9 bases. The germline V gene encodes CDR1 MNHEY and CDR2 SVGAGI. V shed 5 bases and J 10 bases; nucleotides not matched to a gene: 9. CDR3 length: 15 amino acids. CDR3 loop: CASSRGGQGRSPLHF. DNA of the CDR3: TGTGCCAGCAGTCGTGGGGGACAGGGTCGCTCACCCCTCCACTTT.

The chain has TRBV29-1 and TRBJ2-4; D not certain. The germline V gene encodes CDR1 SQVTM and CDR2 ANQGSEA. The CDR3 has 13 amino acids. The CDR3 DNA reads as TGCACCATACTACGGATCTTCAAAAACATTCAGTACTTC. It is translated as CTILRIFKNIQYF. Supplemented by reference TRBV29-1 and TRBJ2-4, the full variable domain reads SAVISQKPSRDICQRGTSLTIQCQVDSQVTMMFWYRQQPGQSLTLIATANQGSEATYESGFVIDKFPISRPNLTFSTLTVSNMSPEDSSIYLCTILRIFKNIQYFGAGTRLSVL.

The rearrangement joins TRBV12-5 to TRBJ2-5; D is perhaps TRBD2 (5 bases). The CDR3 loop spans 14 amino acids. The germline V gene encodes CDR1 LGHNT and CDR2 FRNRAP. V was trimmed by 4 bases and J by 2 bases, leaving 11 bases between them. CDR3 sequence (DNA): TGTGCTAGTGGTTCCAGGAGAGGGCAAGAGACCCAGTACTTC. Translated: CASGSRRGQETQYF.

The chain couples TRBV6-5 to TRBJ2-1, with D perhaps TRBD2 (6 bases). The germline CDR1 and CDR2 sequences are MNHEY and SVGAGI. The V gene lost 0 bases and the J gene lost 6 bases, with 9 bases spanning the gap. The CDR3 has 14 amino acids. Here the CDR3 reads CASSYSGGPNEQFF. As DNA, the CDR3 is TGTGCCAGCAGTTACTCGGGGGGACCCAATGAGCAGTTCTTC.

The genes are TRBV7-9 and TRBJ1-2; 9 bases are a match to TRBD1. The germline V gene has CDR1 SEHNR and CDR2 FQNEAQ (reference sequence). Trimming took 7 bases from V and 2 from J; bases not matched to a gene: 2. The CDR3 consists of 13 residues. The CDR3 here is CASTGTGNYGYTF. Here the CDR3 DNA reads TGTGCCAGCACCGGGACAGGGAACTATGGCTACACCTTC.

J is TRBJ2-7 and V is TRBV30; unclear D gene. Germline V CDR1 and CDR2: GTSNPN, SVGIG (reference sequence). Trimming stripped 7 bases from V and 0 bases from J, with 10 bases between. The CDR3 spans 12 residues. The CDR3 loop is CALLTVSYEQYF. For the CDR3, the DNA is TGTGCCTTACTGACCGTCTCCTACGAGCAGTACTTC.